This TCR beta chain stems from a study of cytomegalovirus exposure and HLA in healthy donors. An approximately 120-subject validation cohort, separate from the 666-subject first cohort, supplied the donors. Points on this clone: The antigen is not known.

The CDR3 runs to 13 residues. V dropped 0 bases and J dropped 8 bases, with 11 bases sitting between them. Per the germline V gene, CDR1 is SGHNT and CDR2 is YYREEE (reference sequence). Study results and caveats: According to a later analysis, TCR clusters from the first cohort tended to co-occur in the 100 to 150 validation repertoires. Accounts indicate the classifier identified cytomegalovirus status with strong specificity and sensitivity.

The protocol was immunoSEQ multiplex PCR, while the TCRdb copy is restricted to in-frame clones and leaves out a portion. This sample has roughly 180,000 clones, with approximately 86% found just once. The chain has TRBV5-4 and TRBJ1-1; no clear D gene. The clonotype comes from a young man in good health and CMV-seropositive. Sequencing was carried out using PBMCs. The CDR3 bases are TGTGCCAGCAGCTTGGAGGTGGGGATCGAAGCTTTCTTT. Protein sequence: CASSLEVGIEAFF.